This T cell receptor beta chain came from a study of blood T cell repertoires in COVID-19. The overall study: Sources were T cells, B-cell-depleted T cells, or PBMCs; the material itself was cDNA or gDNA.

The V gene end was trimmed by 2 bases and the J gene end by 0 bases; junction bases not matched to a gene: 7. CDR3 length equals 15 residues. Germline V gives CDR1 SQVTM, CDR2 ANQGSEA. In the study's own analysis: Amplified reference gene primers provided the basis for estimating nucleated cell counts. The assay was immunoSEQ multiplex PCR, and TCRdb's table has in-frame clones only and misses some. That table furnishes V, J and clone size, whereas the DNA furnished D and trimming. The sample contains fewer than 300,000 clones, 82% of which appear only once. The chain carries TRBV29-1 and TRBJ2-7; TRBD1 matches 7 bases. Sequencing was performed on peripheral blood. The receptor was isolated from a woman under 30 with acute or convalescent COVID-19. The CDR3 DNA sequence: TGCAGCGTTGAATCGACGACAGGGTTCTCCTACGAGCAGTACTTC. Translation: CSVESTTGFSYEQYF.